This T cell receptor (beta chain) was found in a study of Tregs in tolerant kidney transplant recipients. The study's findings and limits: Validation in larger populations is needed because few patients were studied. Biological reproducibility was not directly addressed in this study. The most relevant donor-specific Treg TCRbeta repertoire apparently came from expansion with activated donor B cells.

Some clones are missing from TCRdb's copy, which holds only in-frame ones; the method was immunoSEQ multiplex PCR. Of about 240,000 clones listed, 84% are singletons. This clone appeared once. As yet, its antigen is unknown. The V and J ends lost 6 bases and 0 bases respectively, with 14 bases between them. The CDR3 is made up of 15 amino acids. The germline CDR1 and CDR2 sequences are KGHSH and LQKENI. The chain has TRBV18 and TRBJ1-1, with TRBD1 as a possible D gene (5 bases). Sequencing input: CD4+ T cells from blood. This sequence originates from a human donor in good health. CDR3 residues: CASSPVAGMNTEAFF. The CDR3 DNA reads as TGTGCCAGCTCCCCCGTCGCAGGGATGAACACTGAAGCTTTCTTT.